This passage covers 24 T cell receptor beta chains from one sample sequenced in a study of CD8 T cells in ankylosing spondylitis. TCRdb fed the 5' RACE reads into MiXCR, producing one record per CDR3 protein. There are about 310,000 distinct CDR3 sequences in the sample; around 20% occur only once, and about 3.7% lies in the top ten. Input material: blood, either unsorted or a sorted T cell fraction (not recorded which). These receptors originate from a female donor with ankylosing spondylitis or in good health (not recorded which).

This clonotype was detected ten times or more. V and J are TRBV27 and TRBJ2-7, with TRBD2 as a possible D gene (5 bases). CDR1 is MNHEY and CDR2 is SMNVEV in the germline V gene (reference sequence). V was trimmed by 3 bases and J by 4 bases, leaving 13 bases between them. This CDR3 is built from 14 residues. Written as DNA, the CDR3 is TGTGCCAGCAGTTTGGATCCGAGGACTTACGAGCAGTACTTC. The encoded protein is CASSLDPRTYEQYF.

The chain couples TRBV9 to TRBJ2-3; either TRBD1 or TRBD2 may supply D (5 bases each). Trimming left V 0 bases short and J 3 bases short, with 17 bases between. The CDR3 loop spans 17 amino acids. The germline V gene has CDR1 SGDLS and CDR2 YYNGEE. CDR3 in amino acids: CASSVAREKVGTDTQYF. CDR3 coding DNA: TGTGCCAGCAGCGTAGCCAGGGAGAAAGTTGGGACAGATACGCAGTATTTT.

This clonotype was counted between two and nine times. The chain joins TRBV20-1 to TRBJ2-7; D unresolved. CDR1 and CDR2 (germline): DFQATT, SNEGSKA (reference sequence). V lost 6 bases to trimming and J lost 5 bases, with 17 bases between them. This CDR3 has 13 amino acids. The CDR3 region has the DNA TGCAGTGCCTCGAGTCGCGGTCGGAACGAGCAGTACTTC. Its translation: CSASSRGRNEQYF.

This clonotype was seen only a few times. The chain combines TRBV5-1 with TRBJ2-2; D call uncertain. V lost 1 base to trimming and J lost 1 base, with 11 bases between them. The CDR3 sequence is 16 residues long. The germline V gene has CDR1 SGHRS and CDR2 YFSETQ. This chain's CDR3 is CASSLTRAVNTGELFF. The CDR3 coding sequence is TGCGCCAGCAGCTTGACAAGGGCGGTGAACACCGGGGAGCTGTTTTTT. Full variable domain (missing parts from reference TRBV5-1 and TRBJ2-2): KAGVTQTPRYLIKTRGQQVTLSCSPISGHRSVSWYQQTPGQGLQFLFEYFSETQRNKGNFPGRFSGRQFSNSRSEMNVSTLELGDSALYLCASSLTRAVNTGELFFGEGSRLTVL.

This clonotype was observed a handful of times. The chain links TRBV12-3 or TRBV12-4 to TRBJ2-1; 15 nucleotides line up with TRBD2. The CDR3 totals 18 residues. J lost 3 bases, V lost 4 bases, and 7 bases had no gene match. The CDR3 region has the DNA TGTGCCAGCAGTTCCTCCGGGACTAGCGGGAGGCGCTACAATGAGCAGTTCTTC. Translated, it gives CASSSSGTSGRRYNEQFF.

In this sample, this clonotype turned up once. The rearrangement joins TRBV7-2 to TRBJ2-7, with D hard to call. CDR1 and CDR2 (germline): SGHTA, FQGNSA. This CDR3 has 13 amino acids. V was trimmed by 1 base and J by 6 bases, leaving 10 bases between them. CDR3 amino acids: CASSLGKGREQYF. DNA for the CDR3: TGTGCCAGCAGCTTAGGGAAGGGCCGCGAGCAGTACTTC.

The V and J genes are TRBV11-2 and TRBJ2-4, with TRBD2 as a possible D gene (5 bases). Germline V gene data show CDR1 as SGHAT and CDR2 as FQNNGV. CDR3 length equals 18 residues. The V gene lost 1 base and the J gene lost 0 bases, with 16 bases spanning the gap. CDR3 in amino acids: CASSLGPLLGLAKNIQYF. In nucleotides, the CDR3 is TGTGCCAGCAGCTTAGGACCCTTACTAGGTCTAGCCAAAAACATTCAGTACTTC.

This sequence joins TRBV7-2 and TRBJ2-7; TRBD2 matches 7 bases. Germline assignment: CDR1 SGHTA and CDR2 FQGNSA. V shed 1 base, J shed 3 bases, and the junction held 3 bases outside the gene matches. The length of the CDR3 is 14 residues. The CDR3 region has the DNA TGTGCCAGCAGCTTAGGGGCTAGCGGCTACGAGCAGTACTTC. As protein: CASSLGASGYEQYF.

This clonotype was seen many times. This sequence joins TRBV12-3 or TRBV12-4 and TRBJ2-7, with 7 bases matching TRBD2. Trimming at V came to 3 bases and at J to 2 bases, leaving 7 bases not matched to a gene. This CDR3 region has 15 residues. The CDR3 spells CASSFRRGRTYEQYF. CDR3 DNA: TGTGCCAGCAGTTTCCGTCGCGGGAGAACCTACGAGCAGTACTTC.

This clonotype has more than one count but fewer than ten. The chain carries TRBV12-3 or TRBV12-4 and TRBJ2-7; D is unclear. Trimming cost V 6 bases and J 2 bases, with 23 bases left between them. This CDR3 is 17 amino acids long. CDR3 amino acids: CASSSSHRLSGAYEQYF. Written as DNA, the CDR3 is TGTGCCAGCAGCTCTTCCCACCGACTGTCTGGGGCCTACGAGCAGTACTTC.

This chain links TRBV9 with TRBJ2-7, with D possibly matching TRBD2 (6 bases). Trimming took off 4 bases at V and 1 base at J, with 15 bases between the two ends. Germline CDR1 reads SGDLS; CDR2 reads YYNGEE. CDR3 length: 15 residues. The CDR3 loop reads CASSTSGLPSYEQYF. In DNA form, the CDR3 reads TGTGCCAGCAGCACCTCGGGACTTCCATCCTACGAGCAGTACTTC.

The chain recombines TRBV19 with TRBJ2-7; either TRBD1 or TRBD2 may supply D (5 bases each). V was trimmed by 10 bases and J by 7 bases, leaving 20 bases between them. In germline, CDR1 is LNHDA, CDR2 SQIVND (reference sequence). CDR3 length: 13 residues. In DNA, the CDR3 is TGTGCCACCGGTGGGACCTCTTCAGGGGAGCAGTACTTC. It translates to CATGGTSSGEQYF.

Ten or more counts support this clonotype. V is TRBV4-3 and J is TRBJ2-1; TRBD2 matches 11 bases. The CDR3 is 17 amino acids. V was pared by 1 base and J by 7 bases, with 9 bases of the junction left unmatched. Germline lookup yields CDR1 LGHNA and CDR2 YSLEER. CDR3 bases: TGCGCCAGCAGCCAAGGACGAGTAGCGGGAGGGCTGAATGAGCAGTTCTTC. Its protein product is CASSQGRVAGGLNEQFF.

V gene TRBV20-1 combines with J gene TRBJ2-3, with 7 nucleotides matching TRBD2. The trim removed 3 bases at V and 4 bases at J, leaving 4 bases unmatched. CDR1 and CDR2 (germline): DFQATT, SNEGSKA (reference sequence). The CDR3 length is 13 residues. This CDR3 is CSARVREPDTQYF. DNA for the CDR3: TGCAGTGCTAGGGTGCGGGAGCCAGATACGCAGTATTTT.

This clonotype has a handful of counts. At one end, the junction sequence differs from germline, possibly due to a read error. This chain joins TRBV5-1 and TRBJ2-4; TRBD1 matches at 9 bases. The CDR3 has 15 residues. The germline gives CDR1 SGHRS, CDR2 YFSETQ. The CDR3 reads CASSPELGQGNIQYF. CDR3 DNA: TGCGCCAGCAGCCCGGAATTAGGACAGGGGAACATCCAGTACTTC.

The chain joins TRBV24-1 to TRBJ1-5; no reliable D call. This CDR3 has 13 amino acids. V was clipped by 9 bases and J by 6 bases, with 14 bases between them. Germline V gene sequence: CDR1 KGHDR, CDR2 SFDVKD. CDR3 in DNA: TGTGCCACCGTCCCTCACCCTCGTCAGCCCCAGCATTTT. Its translation: CATVPHPRQPQHF.

This clonotype came up many times. The CDR3 DNA reads as TGCAGTGCTGTGGCTAGCGTACACAATGAGCAGTTCTTC. This encodes CSAVASVHNEQFF. This sequence joins TRBV20-1 and TRBJ2-1, with D tentatively TRBD2 (6 bases). Trimming left V 5 bases short and J 5 bases short, with 13 bases between. This CDR3 is built from 13 residues. CDR1 and CDR2 (germline): DFQATT, SNEGSKA (reference sequence).

This clonotype has only a few counts. V gene TRBV6-2 or TRBV6-3 combines with J gene TRBJ2-1; possible D gene TRBD1, 6 bases. Germline values: CDR1 MNHEY, CDR2 SVGEGT. Trimming shortened V by 7 bases and J by 9 bases, and 19 bases separated the two germline ends. This CDR3 contains 14 residues. The CDR3 nucleotides are TGTGCCAGCATCAACGGGCAGGGGAAGGGTGAGCAGTTCTTC. Translation: CASINGQGKGEQFF.

The chain has TRBV10-3 and TRBJ2-1, with 9 bases matching TRBD2. V lost 1 base, J lost 0 bases, and 1 base stayed unmatched. CDR3 length: 16 residues. Per the germline V gene, CDR1 is ENHRY and CDR2 is SYGVKD. CDR3 sequence (DNA): TGTGCCATCAGTGAGTTTAGCGGGAGCTCCTACAATGAGCAGTTCTTC. Its protein is CAISEFSGSSYNEQFF.

This clonotype was observed a few times. The chain employs TRBV29-1 and TRBJ2-7; possibly TRBD1 or TRBD2 for D (6 bases each). Germline V gene lookup returns CDR1 SQVTM and CDR2 ANQGSEA. The CDR3 has 12 amino acids. Trimming cost V 6 bases and J 8 bases, with 17 bases left between them. The CDR3 bases are TGCAGCGTGGGCCGCAGGGGAGGCAAGCAGTACTTC. Its translation: CSVGRRGGKQYF.

This clonotype was recorded many times. This chain uses TRBV20-1 with TRBJ2-3; 10 positions match TRBD2. Germline loops: CDR1 DFQATT, CDR2 SNEGSKA (reference sequence). Trimming took 1 base from V and 6 from J; bases not matched to a gene: 7. The CDR3 totals 15 residues. The CDR3 loop is CSARVGLAGADTQYF. CDR3 bases: TGCAGTGCTAGAGTCGGCCTAGCGGGAGCGGATACGCAGTATTTT.

CDR3 sequence (DNA): TGTGCCAGCACCTCCGGGAACACTGAAGCTTTCTTT. This encodes CASTSGNTEAFF. This sequence joins TRBV6-2 or TRBV6-3 and TRBJ1-1; unclear D gene. Trimming cost V 7 bases and J 1 base, with 7 bases left between them. The CDR3 consists of 12 residues. Looked up from germline, CDR1 is MNHEY and CDR2 is SVGEGT.

The rearrangement joins TRBV11-2 to TRBJ2-4, with TRBD2 matching over 8 bases. Per germline, CDR1 SGHAT and CDR2 FQNNGV. After removal of 5 bases from V and 0 bases from J, the junction contained 12 bases not matched to a gene. This CDR3 spans 18 amino acids. CDR3 sequence (DNA): TGTGCCAGCAGCGCTACCCTAGGACTAGCCTTAGCCAAAAACATTCAGTACTTC. Translated, it gives CASSATLGLALAKNIQYF.

The rearrangement links TRBV24-1 to TRBJ2-5; 7 positions match TRBD1. Germline lookup yields CDR1 KGHDR and CDR2 SFDVKD. Losses at the gene ends were 3 bases for V and 4 bases for J; bases not matched to a gene: 4. The CDR3 covers 14 residues. CDR3 residues: CATSDPGQRETQYF. In DNA form, the CDR3 reads TGTGCCACCAGTGATCCGGGACAGCGAGAGACCCAGTACTTC.